This T cell receptor beta chain derives from a study of blood T cell repertoires in COVID-19 (dated by TCRdb to 2018 to 2020). Broadly, across the study: Samples from collaborators originated in the United States, Italy and Spain and spanned both the acute and convalescent phases of COVID-19. The samples were drawn from two sources: the first 160 participants of the ongoing ImmuneRACE study, and 1,000 to 1,500 subjects contributed by 6 global collaborators. A de-identified subject ID, COVID-19 status, age in years and sex were almost always included in the sample metadata. The prospective study material was composed of cDNA or gDNA derived from T cells, B-cell-depleted T cells, or PBMCs. Deeply sampled blood TCRbeta repertoires from subjects exposed to, actively infected with, or recovered from COVID-19 were included in the dataset. A freely available public database, intended as a resource for researchers studying the immune response to SARS-CoV-2, is where the repertoires were released. HLA class I and class II types, where available, came from metadata supplied by the sample provider rather than from assay-based typing. Points the paper makes about the study in general: How much clinical and demographic metadata was included differed by source and by participant, and the metadata was provided uncurated.

The collaborating institutions used their own protocols to collect whole blood in K2EDTA tubes. For TCRbeta analysis, collaborator samples were shipped as frozen whole blood, as isolated PBMCs, or as DNA extracted from either sample type. As encoded in the germline V gene, CDR1 is MDHEN while CDR2 is SYDVKM. The trim is 4 bases for V and 9 bases for J, with a gap of 13 bases between the germline ends. Reading from cysteine to phenylalanine, the CDR3 counts 13 amino acids. The only DNA kept is the CDR3, 39 bases in frame from the first base. TCRbeta CDR3 regions were amplified from genomic DNA by means of the immunoSEQ Assay, a bias-controlled multiplex PCR. As for the original processing: Nucleated cell counts per sample were estimated from amplification of reference gene primers within the assay. To quantify the absolute abundance of each unique TCRbeta CDR3 rearrangement, sequence reads were collapsed and filtered. For each sample, productive Simpson clonality was calculated as the square root of Simpson's diversity index across productive rearrangements. Imported from immuneACCESS, the table was reduced by TCRdb to in-frame sequences with V and J called. These copies leave out some clones; in studies compared against another copy, an unresolved V gene accounts for under half, and the cause of the remainder is not known. V and J calls and clone size are given by that table; D and trimming were obtained from the DNA. The sample table records around 700,000 clones; approximately 90% of these occur just once. The ten largest make up about 0.26% of the sample.

A remark on this clone: This receptor's antigen is unknown. No base quality information exists; no much larger clone differs at one position.

This sequence originates from a woman under 30 with acute or convalescent COVID-19. The sample consisted of peripheral blood. The chain joins TRBV28 to TRBJ2-1, with TRBD1 as a weak D call on 6 bases. The bases read TGTGCCAGCAGTTCCAGGACAGCCGGTGAGCAGTTCTTC. The resulting protein is CASSSRTAGEQFF.